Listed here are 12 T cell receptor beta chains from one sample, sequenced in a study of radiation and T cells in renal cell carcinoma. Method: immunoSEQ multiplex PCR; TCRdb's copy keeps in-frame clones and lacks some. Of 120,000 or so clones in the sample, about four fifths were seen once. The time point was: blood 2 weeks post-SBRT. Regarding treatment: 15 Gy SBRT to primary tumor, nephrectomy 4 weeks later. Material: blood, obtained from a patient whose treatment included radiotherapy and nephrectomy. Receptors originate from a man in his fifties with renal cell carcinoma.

CDR3 DNA sequence: TGCGCCAGCAGCTTGTCGGACAGGGTAGGCCAAGAGACCCAGTACTTC. It yields the protein CASSLSDRVGQETQYF. The chain has TRBV5-1 and TRBJ2-5; 8 bases match TRBD1. The CDR3 extends over 16 amino acids. From germline, CDR1 is SGHRS and CDR2 YFSETQ. V lost 1 base and J lost 1; bases outside the gene matches: 6.

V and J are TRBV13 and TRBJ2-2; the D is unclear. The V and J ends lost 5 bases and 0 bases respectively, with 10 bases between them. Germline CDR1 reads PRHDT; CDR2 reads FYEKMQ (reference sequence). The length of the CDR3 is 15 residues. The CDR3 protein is CASSPNRPNTGELFF. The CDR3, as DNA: TGTGCCAGCAGCCCCAACCGTCCGAACACCGGGGAGCTGTTTTTT.

CDR3 sequence reads: CASSDRRGYYEQYF. As DNA, the CDR3 is TGTGCCAGCAGTGACCGCCGGGGATACTACGAGCAGTACTTC. V usage is TRBV25-1 and J usage is TRBJ2-7; a possible D gene is TRBD2 (5 bases). CDR3 length: 14 residues. CDR1 MGHDK and CDR2 SYGVNS come from the germline V gene. Deletions cut 3 bases from V and 3 bases from J, with 12 bases between.

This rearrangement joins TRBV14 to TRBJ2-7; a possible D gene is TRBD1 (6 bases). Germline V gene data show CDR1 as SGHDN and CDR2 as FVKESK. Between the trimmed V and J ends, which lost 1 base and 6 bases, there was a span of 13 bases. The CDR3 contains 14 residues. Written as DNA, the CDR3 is TGTGCCAGCAGCCAAGGTCCAGGGGACGCCGAGCAGTACTTC. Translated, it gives CASSQGPGDAEQYF.

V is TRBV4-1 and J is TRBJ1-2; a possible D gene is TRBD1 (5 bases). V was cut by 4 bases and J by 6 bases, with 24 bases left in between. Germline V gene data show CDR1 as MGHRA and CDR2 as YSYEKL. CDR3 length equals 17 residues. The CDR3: CASSPYRYQGVEDGYTF. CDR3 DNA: TGCGCCAGCAGCCCATACCGTTACCAGGGTGTAGAGGATGGCTACACCTTC.

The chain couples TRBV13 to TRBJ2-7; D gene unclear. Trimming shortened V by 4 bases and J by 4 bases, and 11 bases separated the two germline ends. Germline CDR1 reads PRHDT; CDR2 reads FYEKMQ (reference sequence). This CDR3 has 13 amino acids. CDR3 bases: TGTGCCAGCAGCTCCCCAGGTTCGTACGAGCAGTACTTC. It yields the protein CASSSPGSYEQYF. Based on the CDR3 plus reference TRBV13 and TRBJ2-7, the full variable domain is AAGVIQSPRHLIKEKRETATLKCYPIPRHDTVYWYQQGPGQDPQFLISFYEKMQSDKGSIPDRFSAQQFSDYHSELNMSSLELGDSALYFCASSSPGSYEQYFGPGTRLTVT.

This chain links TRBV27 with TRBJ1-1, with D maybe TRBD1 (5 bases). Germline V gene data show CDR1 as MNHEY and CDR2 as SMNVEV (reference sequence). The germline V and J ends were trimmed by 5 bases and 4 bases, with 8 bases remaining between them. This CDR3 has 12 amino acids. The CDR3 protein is CASSPGTTEAFF. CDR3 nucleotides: TGTGCCAGCAGTCCGGGGACCACTGAAGCTTTCTTT.

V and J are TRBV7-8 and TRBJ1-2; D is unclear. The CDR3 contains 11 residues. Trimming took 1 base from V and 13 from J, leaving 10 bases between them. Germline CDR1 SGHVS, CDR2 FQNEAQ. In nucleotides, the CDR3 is TGTGCCAGCAGCTTAGAATCCAATTGCACCTTC. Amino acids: CASSLESNCTF.

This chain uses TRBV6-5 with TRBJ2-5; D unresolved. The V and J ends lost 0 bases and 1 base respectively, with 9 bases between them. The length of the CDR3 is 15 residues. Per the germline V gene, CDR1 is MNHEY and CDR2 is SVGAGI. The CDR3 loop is CASSYSQTLQETQYF. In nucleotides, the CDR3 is TGTGCCAGCAGTTACTCGCAGACCCTCCAAGAGACCCAGTACTTC.

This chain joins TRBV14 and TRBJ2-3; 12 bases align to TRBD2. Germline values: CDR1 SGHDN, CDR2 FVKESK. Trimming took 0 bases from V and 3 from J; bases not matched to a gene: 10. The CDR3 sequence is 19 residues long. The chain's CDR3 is CASSQDKLAGGKETDTQYF. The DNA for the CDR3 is TGTGCCAGCAGCCAAGATAAACTAGCGGGGGGAAAAGAGACAGATACGCAGTATTTT. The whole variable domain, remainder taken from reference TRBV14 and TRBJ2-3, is EAGVTQFPSHSVIEKGQTVTLRCDPISGHDNLYWYRRVMGKEIKFLLHFVKESKQDESGMPNNRFLAERTGGTYSTLKVQPAELEDSGVYFCASSQDKLAGGKETDTQYFGPGTRLTVL.

The CDR3 DNA follows: TGTGCCAGCAGCCGGATGCGGGATTCCGGAGATACGCAGTATTTT. This sequence encodes CASSRMRDSGDTQYF. The chain couples TRBV13 to TRBJ2-3; D perhaps matches TRBD2 (6 bases). Trimming pared 5 bases from V and 5 bases from J, leaving 17 bases between. CDR1 is PRHDT and CDR2 is FYEKMQ in the germline V gene (reference sequence). The CDR3 totals 15 residues. The full variable domain, rest sourced from reference TRBV13 and TRBJ2-3, is AAGVIQSPRHLIKEKRETATLKCYPIPRHDTVYWYQQGPGQDPQFLISFYEKMQSDKGSIPDRFSAQQFSDYHSELNMSSLELGDSALYFCASSRMRDSGDTQYFGPGTRLTVL.

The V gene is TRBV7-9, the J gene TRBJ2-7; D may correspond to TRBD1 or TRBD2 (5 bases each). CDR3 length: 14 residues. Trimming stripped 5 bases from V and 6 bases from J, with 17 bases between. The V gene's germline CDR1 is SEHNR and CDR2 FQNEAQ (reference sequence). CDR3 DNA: TGTGCCAGCAGCACAGCGGCTGGCCAGGGCGAGCAGTACTTC. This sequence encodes CASSTAAGQGEQYF.